Described below is a single T cell receptor (beta chain) sequence and its context. The antigen is unknown. These data are taken from a study of CD4 T cells in relation to SARS-CoV-2 and coronaviruses. Study information: PBMCs were cultured with antigen for roughly 11 days before TCR beta sequencing. Negative control cultures got HIV-1 Nef peptides or no peptide. General study results and limits: Monoreactive clones expanded significantly more to SARS-CoV-2 than crossreactive clones did. Around 60% of donors had memory CD4+ clonotypes crossrecognizing SARS-CoV-2 and common cold coronavirus spike.

Sequenced by immunoSEQ multiplex PCR; TCRdb stores in-frame clones only, minus some. The table lists 20,000 or so clones, around 80% of them singletons. Before the COVID-19 pandemic, during about 2010-2018, CD4+ T cells were taken from unexposed donors. CD4+ T cells were isolated from the cells after about nine days of culture. After removal of 2 bases from V and 4 bases from J, the junction contained 7 bases not matched to a gene. There are 16 residues in the CDR3. Germline lookup yields CDR1 SGHTA and CDR2 FQGTGA. The TCR sequence derives from a human donor in good health. Sequencing used CD4+ T cells from PBMCs, cultured in vitro. V and J are TRBV7-3 and TRBJ2-3; 9 bases match TRBD2. The CDR3 nucleotides read TGTGCCAGCAGCTTATCCGGTAGCGGGAGAGCAGATACGCAGTATTTT. This sequence encodes CASSLSGSGRADTQYF.